This T cell receptor beta chain was captured by sequencing in a study of T-cell memory formation after mild COVID-19 (dated by TCRdb to the early 2020s). In terms of the full investigation: Most TCR sequence clusters were specific to one of the two donors. Longitudinal TCRalpha and TCRbeta repertoire sequencing tracked T-cell clones expanding and contracting after mild COVID-19 in a couple of donors. The cohort comprised two young, previously healthy adult volunteers, one female and one male. General study outcomes and caveats: The study covered only a couple of mild cases, and larger cohorts including severe cases with pre-infection samples were considered necessary. Some responding clones were detected in pre-infection memory, which suggested that pre-existing cross-reactive memory T cells had joined the SARS-CoV-2 response. SARS-CoV-2 specificity was not confirmed for the second-wave clones peaking on day 37. Clones contracting from day 15 to 85 had balanced CD4/CD8 phenotypes, while a second wave expanding from day 15 to 37 was biased towards CD4+. Contracting CD4+ clones were found mainly in CM and EM memory subsets, while CD8+ clones were enriched in EMRA.

Ficoll-Paque density gradient centrifugation was the method used to isolate PBMCs. The sequencer was an Illumina NovaSeq 6000. cDNA libraries for TCRalpha and TCRbeta were prepared by 5'RACE using constant-segment primers, with sample barcodes and unique molecular identifiers added. Trizol reagent was used to extract RNA from every sample. Amplification of the libraries took two PCR steps, and the second step added a second sample barcode plus Illumina TruSeq adapters. The libraries were sequenced on an Illumina NovaSeq using 2 x 150 bp paired-end reads. The original pipeline was this. Demultiplexing of reads and collapsing into UMI-guided consensus sequences were performed with migec v1.2.7. With mixcr v2.1.11, UMI consensuses were aligned to TRA and TRB V and J templates and assembled into clonotypes. A clonotype was counted as expanded or contracted only if both edgeR and NoisET called the change significant, with noise models trained on biological replicates. For edgeR calls, the thresholds were a false discovery rate-adjusted p below 0.01 and a log2 fold-change of 1. As an exploratory analysis of dynamics, max-normalized trajectories of the 1000 most abundant clonotypes were examined with PCA combined with hierarchical clustering. Separately sequenced CD4+ and CD8+ repertoires were used to assign a CD4 or CD8 phenotype to each responding clone. TCRdb reran the public reads through fastp at Q25 and MiXCR, keeping productive beta chains. Rows matching on CDR3 protein sequence are summarized as one entry with the most common DNA and genes. These V and J calls are TCRdb output, not the study's own analysis. The sample table shows fewer than 650,000 distinct CDR3 sequences, and less than 25% are seen once. The ten largest clones add up to around 7.7% of the sample.

Note on this clonotype: Its antigen is still unknown. Base qualities are not at hand, and no much larger clone is one base apart.

The cysteine opens and the phenylalanine closes a CDR3 of 12 amino acids. Only the CDR3 region is kept as DNA, spanning 36 bases read in frame from base 1. The germline V gene (reference sequence) provides CDR1 DFQATT and CDR2 SNEGSKA. The trim is 0 bases for V and 3 bases for J, with a gap of 4 bases between the germline ends. Recombination connected TRBV20-1 to TRBJ2-3, with the D segment identity uncertain. What was sequenced was PBMCs or a T cell subset sorted from them (not recorded which). The clonotype originates from an adult woman who had mild COVID-19 (a few samples of this study predate the infection). The sample titles of this study are shuffled in the database, so cell type and time point are left out; the donor was told from shared clones. The CDR3 protein: CSARDVTDTQYF. Here is the DNA: TGCAGTGCTAGAGATGTTACAGATACGCAGTATTTT.